The 26 T cell receptor beta chains presented below share a single source sample, sequenced in a study of blood T cell repertoires in COVID-19. Assay: immunoSEQ multiplex PCR; the TCRdb copy retains only in-frame clones and omits some. Of approximately 300,000 clones in the sample, about 85% were seen once. Sequencing was performed on PBMCs or T cells enriched from blood (not recorded which). These receptors came from a woman aged 25 to 39 who had recovered from COVID-19.

There are a few counts of this clone. The gene calls are TRBV7-9 and TRBJ2-1, with a weak D call TRBD1 (6 bases). Deletions cut 2 bases from V and 9 bases from J, with 26 bases between. The CDR3 runs to 18 residues. Germline V gene lookup returns CDR1 SEHNR and CDR2 FQNEAQ (reference sequence). The chain's CDR3 is CASSLSRFRAGEGGEQFF. Here the CDR3 DNA reads TGTGCCAGCAGCTTAAGTAGGTTTAGGGCAGGGGAAGGCGGTGAGCAGTTCTTC.

V and J are TRBV30 and TRBJ1-6, with 7 bases lining up with TRBD1. The CDR3 is 14 amino acids. The germline V gene has CDR1 GTSNPN and CDR2 SVGIG (reference sequence). V gave up 4 bases and J gave up 15 bases; unmatched junction bases: 15. The CDR3 reads CAWTRDSLKVDLHF. DNA for the CDR3: TGTGCCTGGACCCGGGACAGTCTCAAGGTTGACCTCCACTTT.

In this sample, this clone turned up a few times. The chain combines TRBV7-9 with TRBJ2-1, with D perhaps matching TRBD1 (5 bases). Germline CDR1 and CDR2: SEHNR and FQNEAQ (reference sequence). V lost 8 bases and J 4 bases, leaving 12 bases between the germline ends. The length of the CDR3 is 13 residues. The CDR3 here is CASGNRNYNEQFF. In DNA form, the CDR3 reads TGTGCCAGCGGCAACAGGAATTACAATGAGCAGTTCTTC. Filled out from reference TRBV7-9 and TRBJ2-1, the complete variable domain reads DTGVSQNPRHKITKRGQNVTFRCDPISEHNRLYWYRQTLGQGPEFLTYFQNEAQLEKSRLLSDRFSAERPKGSFSTLEIQRTEQGDSAMYLCASGNRNYNEQFFGPGTRLTVL.

The CDR3 bases are TGTGCCTGGAGTGTATGGGGGGGCGGGCAGCCCCAGCATTTT. This gives the protein CAWSVWGGGQPQHF. The chain employs TRBV30 and TRBJ1-5; D perhaps matches TRBD1 (6 bases). The germline V gene encodes CDR1 GTSNPN and CDR2 SVGIG (reference sequence). This CDR3 has 14 amino acids. V lost 0 bases and J lost 7, with 13 bases in between.

Written as DNA, the CDR3 is TGTGCCAGCAGCTTGGGTCCCGGGGACAAAGCTTTCTTT. This encodes CASSLGPGDKAFF. V is TRBV5-5 and J is TRBJ1-1; possibly TRBD1 for D (6 bases). Germline V gives CDR1 SGHKS, CDR2 YYEKEE (reference sequence). This CDR3 spans 13 amino acids. V lost 0 bases, J lost 9 bases, and 12 bases lay in between.

V and J are TRBV19 and TRBJ2-3; a weak D match, TRBD2 (6 bases). The germline V gene has CDR1 LNHDA and CDR2 SQIVND (reference sequence). The length of the CDR3 is 13 residues. V lost 3 bases and J 4 bases, leaving 8 bases between the germline ends. The CDR3 DNA sequence: TGTGCCAGTAGTATCAGGGAGGCAGATACGCAGTATTTT. Its translation: CASSIREADTQYF.

This chain connects TRBV4-1 to TRBJ1-2; the D is unclear. CDR3 size: 15 residues. Trimming removed 1 base from V and 5 bases from J, with 14 bases in between. Germline CDR1 is MGHRA and CDR2 is YSYEKL. The DNA for the CDR3 is TGCGCCAGCAGCCAAGGGGTGGGCACAGATTATGGCTACACCTTC. As protein: CASSQGVGTDYGYTF.

This clone was seen only a few times. This chain connects TRBV18 to TRBJ1-2; TRBD1 is a possible D gene (5 bases). Germline V CDR1 and CDR2: KGHSH, LQKENI. The ends were cut back, 8 bases at V and 4 bases at J, with 17 bases in the middle. This CDR3 comprises 14 residues. Written as DNA, the CDR3 is TGTGCCAGCGAGGGAGGGGTGTCCTCCTATGGCTACACCTTC. This codes for CASEGGVSSYGYTF.

The table lists this clone with a count of one. The rearrangement links TRBV6-2 or TRBV6-3 to TRBJ2-7, with a tentative D call TRBD1 (6 bases). The CDR3 totals 18 residues. Trimming shortened V by 1 base and J by 2 bases, and 21 bases separated the two germline ends. Per germline, CDR1 MNHEY and CDR2 SVGEGT. The CDR3 here is CASSYYPGQGSPPYEQYF. The CDR3 DNA follows: TGTGCCAGCAGTTACTACCCCGGGCAGGGGTCACCTCCCTACGAGCAGTACTTC.

The V and J genes are TRBV9 and TRBJ1-5; 7 bases match TRBD1. Germline loops: CDR1 SGDLS, CDR2 YYNGEE. J lost 1 base, V lost 4 bases, and 5 bases had no gene match. There are 15 residues in the CDR3. For the CDR3, the DNA is TGTGCCAGCAGCACAGGGGCCTTAAGCAATCAGCCCCAGCATTTT. It specifies CASSTGALSNQPQHF. The full variable domain, in which reference TRBV9 and TRBJ1-5 provide the parts outside the CDR3, is DSGVTQTPKHLITATGQRVTLRCSPRSGDLSVYWYQQSLDQGLQFLIQYYNGEERAKGNILERFSAQQFPDLHSELNLSSLELGDSALYFCASSTGALSNQPQHFGDGTRLSIL.

This chain joins TRBV30 and TRBJ1-2, with a tentative D call TRBD1 (5 bases). V lost 0 bases and J 4 bases, leaving 9 bases between the germline ends. The CDR3 has 13 residues. From germline, CDR1 is GTSNPN and CDR2 SVGIG (reference sequence). The CDR3 bases are TGTGCCTGGAGTGTACAGACAGCCTATGGCTACACCTTC. This encodes CAWSVQTAYGYTF.

This rearrangement joins TRBV19 to TRBJ2-2; D gene ambiguous. The length of the CDR3 is 12 residues. V lost 6 bases and J lost 8, with 10 bases in between. CDR1 is LNHDA and CDR2 is SQIVND in the germline V gene (reference sequence). CDR3 nucleotides: TGTGCCAGTAGCACCCCCCGGGGGGAGCTGTTTTTT. Amino acids: CASSTPRGELFF.

The rearrangement joins TRBV2 to TRBJ1-4, with 8 bases matching TRBD1. The CDR3 runs to 14 residues. The V and J ends lost 6 bases and 6 bases, in that order; junction bases with no gene match: 6. In germline, CDR1 is SNHLY, CDR2 FYNNEI. CDR3 loop: CASRAGTGYEKLFF. The CDR3 coding sequence is TGTGCCAGCAGGGCCGGGACAGGCTATGAAAAACTGTTTTTT. Drawing the rest from reference TRBV2 and TRBJ1-4, the complete variable domain is EPEVTQTPSHQVTQMGQEVILRCVPISNHLYFYWYRQILGQKVEFLVSFYNNEISEKSEIFDDQFSVERPDGSNFTLKIRSTKLEDSAMYFCASRAGTGYEKLFFGSGTQLSVL.

The chain employs TRBV5-1 and TRBJ1-4; D call uncertain. Germline loops: CDR1 SGHRS, CDR2 YFSETQ. The CDR3 is made up of 15 amino acids. V was pared by 0 bases and J by 2 bases, with 8 bases between. Here the CDR3 DNA reads TGCGCCAGCAGCTTGGCCCTCGGGACTAATGAAAAACTGTTTTTT. This sequence encodes CASSLALGTNEKLFF.

This clone was counted a few times. V is TRBV4-2 and J is TRBJ1-1; 8 bases line up with TRBD1. Germline V gene sequence: CDR1 LGHNA, CDR2 YNFKEQ. The CDR3 spans 15 residues. J gave up 1 base and V 2 bases, and 3 bases lay outside the gene matches. CDR3: CASSQRTGTNTEAFF. CDR3 bases: TGTGCCAGCAGCCAACGGACAGGGACGAACACTGAAGCTTTCTTT.

This chain links TRBV6-5 with TRBJ1-5; D unclear. Per germline, CDR1 MNHEY and CDR2 SVGAGI. The CDR3 totals 12 residues. V lost 6 bases, J lost 2 bases, and 5 bases lay in between. CDR3 DNA: TGTGCCAGCAGAACGGGCAATCAGCCCCAGCATTTT. This encodes CASRTGNQPQHF.

The rearrangement uses TRBV6-5 and TRBJ1-2; no definite D call. Germline V gene sequence: CDR1 MNHEY, CDR2 SVGAGI. Trimming removed 7 bases from V and 7 bases from J, with 19 bases in between. The CDR3 is made up of 14 amino acids. The chain's CDR3 is CASTQGRGPGGYTF. The CDR3 DNA sequence: TGTGCCAGCACCCAAGGACGGGGTCCGGGTGGCTACACCTTC.

In its sample, this clone was seen once. The gene calls are TRBV18 and TRBJ1-5, with D uncertain. Trimming pared 4 bases from V and 1 base from J, leaving 17 bases between. Germline V gene sequence: CDR1 KGHSH, CDR2 LQKENI. The CDR3 loop spans 17 amino acids. The CDR3 protein is CASSLQSAGVSNQPQHF. CDR3 in DNA: TGTGCCAGCTCACTTCAATCAGCGGGCGTGAGCAATCAGCCCCAGCATTTT.

On this clone itself: Other nucleotide sequences in the sample specify the same CDR3. The rearrangement links TRBV9 to TRBJ2-5; TRBD2 matches at 10 bases. The CDR3 has 14 amino acids. Germline assignment: CDR1 SGDLS and CDR2 YYNGEE. V lost 1 base, J lost 5 bases, and 2 bases stayed unmatched. The CDR3 reads CASSVTSGVETQYF. The CDR3, as DNA: TGTGCCAGCAGCGTAACTAGCGGGGTTGAGACCCAGTACTTC.

This chain uses TRBV6-5 with TRBJ1-2; D is uncertain. This CDR3 contains 15 residues. Germline V gene data show CDR1 as MNHEY and CDR2 as SVGAGI. Trimming pared 0 bases from V and 0 bases from J, leaving 8 bases between. The CDR3 DNA reads as TGTGCCAGCAGTTACTCAGGCGGAGCTAACTATGGCTACACCTTC. The encoded protein is CASSYSGGANYGYTF.

This chain's CDR3 is CASSPVPVNEKLFF. CDR3 nucleotide sequence: TGTGCCAGCTCACCAGTGCCAGTAAATGAAAAACTGTTTTTT. V and J are TRBV18 and TRBJ1-4, with D unclear. V was pared by 2 bases and J by 5 bases, with 9 bases between. The germline gives CDR1 KGHSH, CDR2 LQKENI. This CDR3 is 14 amino acids long. Variable domain in full (rest from reference TRBV18 and TRBJ1-4): NAGVMQNPRHLVRRRGQEARLRCSPMKGHSHVYWYRQLPEEGLKFMVYLQKENIIDESGMPKERFSAEFPKEGPSILRIQQVVRGDSAAYFCASSPVPVNEKLFFGSGTQLSVL.

V gene TRBV4-2 combines with J gene TRBJ1-4; no clear D gene. The V end was cut by 1 base, the J end by 0 bases, with 6 bases between. Germline values: CDR1 LGHNA, CDR2 YNFKEQ. CDR3 length: 15 residues. CDR3 in amino acids: CASSQGQATNEKLFF. DNA of the CDR3: TGTGCCAGCAGCCAAGGACAAGCAACTAATGAAAAACTGTTTTTT.

The rearrangement joins TRBV15 to TRBJ2-1, with 7 bases fitting TRBD2. Per germline, CDR1 LNHNV and CDR2 YYDKDF (reference sequence). This CDR3 comprises 15 residues. The V gene end was trimmed by 4 bases and the J gene end by 4 bases; junction bases not matched to a gene: 7. CDR3 sequence (DNA): TGTGCCACCAGCACTTCGGGACTAACTTACAATGAGCAGTTCTTC. This encodes CATSTSGLTYNEQFF.

The CDR3 here is CASSLMRAGGDTQYF. As DNA, the CDR3 is TGTGCCAGCAGCTTAATGCGGGCCGGGGGGGATACGCAGTATTTT. V is TRBV7-2 and J is TRBJ2-3, with TRBD2 identical over 7 bases. From germline, CDR1 is SGHTA and CDR2 FQGNSA. With V trimmed by 2 bases and J by 6 bases, 8 bases remained unmatched. The CDR3 loop spans 15 amino acids.

The chain has TRBV5-1 and TRBJ1-4; tentatively, D is TRBD1 (5 bases). CDR1 and CDR2 from the germline V gene are SGHRS and YFSETQ. The CDR3 length is 18 residues. V gave up 0 bases and J gave up 4 bases, with 19 bases separating them. CDR3 sequence: CASSLAPPPGRDNEKLFF. In nucleotides, the CDR3 is TGCGCCAGCAGCTTGGCACCCCCTCCAGGGAGGGATAATGAAAAACTGTTTTTT.

This chain joins TRBV5-1 and TRBJ1-2, with D unresolved. Between the trimmed V and J ends, which lost 3 bases and 3 bases, there was a span of 9 bases. CDR3 size: 13 residues. CDR1 and CDR2 from the germline V gene are SGHRS and YFSETQ. CDR3: CASSSGEDYGYTF. DNA of the CDR3: TGCGCCAGCAGCTCCGGTGAGGACTATGGCTACACCTTC.